Listed here are 29 T cell receptor beta chains from one sample, sequenced in a study of blood T cell repertoires in COVID-19. Repertoires were generated with immunoSEQ multiplex PCR, while TCRdb's copy carries only in-frame clones and drops some. This sample has over 150,000 clones, with approximately 91% found just once. Material for sequencing was peripheral blood. The receptor set was obtained from a man aged 18 to 30 with COVID-19, enrolled during active disease.

This rearrangement joins TRBV6-5 to TRBJ2-1; TRBD1 is a possible D gene (5 bases). CDR1 and CDR2 (germline): MNHEY, SVGAGI. Trimming removed 0 bases from V and 4 bases from J, with 7 bases in between. The CDR3 contains 14 residues. The CDR3 coding sequence is TGTGCCAGCAGTTACTCAAGGGGTTACAATGAGCAGTTCTTC. This codes for CASSYSRGYNEQFF.

This chain links TRBV7-3 with TRBJ2-1; weak D call: TRBD2 (6 bases). The CDR3 is 16 amino acids. V lost 2 bases to trimming and J lost 1 base, with 12 bases between them. CDR1 is SGHTA, CDR2 FQGTGA, per germline. CDR3: CASSLVGTPSYNEQFF. The CDR3 nucleotides read TGTGCCAGCAGCTTAGTTGGGACTCCTTCCTACAATGAGCAGTTCTTC.

The chain carries TRBV2 and TRBJ1-2; possibly TRBD1 for D (5 bases). In germline, CDR1 is SNHLY, CDR2 FYNNEI. V was clipped by 6 bases and J by 4 bases, with 9 bases between them. This CDR3 has 12 residues. In nucleotides, the CDR3 is TGTGCCAGCAGGAGCGACAGCTATGGCTACACCTTC. This sequence encodes CASRSDSYGYTF.

This sequence joins TRBV19 and TRBJ1-1; 7 bases align to TRBD1. V lost 5 bases to trimming and J lost 1 base; unmatched junction nucleotides: 4. This CDR3 has 14 residues. The germline V gene encodes CDR1 LNHDA and CDR2 SQIVND (reference sequence). The chain's CDR3 is CASSLQGGNTEAFF. CDR3 in DNA: TGTGCCAGTAGTCTTCAGGGGGGGAACACTGAAGCTTTCTTT.

The genes are TRBV4-3 and TRBJ2-7, with TRBD2 identical over 12 bases. The CDR3 has 15 amino acids. Germline V gives CDR1 LGHNA, CDR2 YSLEER. V shed 4 bases and J 3 bases; nucleotides not matched to a gene: 4. The CDR3 sequence is CASSRRLAGDYEQYF. CDR3 in DNA: TGCGCCAGCAGCCGTCGACTAGCGGGGGACTACGAGCAGTACTTC.

The chain carries TRBV29-1 and TRBJ2-1; 8 bases are shared with TRBD1. Germline values: CDR1 SQVTM, CDR2 ANQGSEA. Germline trimming cut 7 bases from V and 9 bases from J; bases unmatched to any gene: 8. There are 12 residues in the CDR3. The CDR3 DNA reads as TGCAGCGCGGGACAGGTTATCGGTGAGCAGTTCTTC. Translated: CSAGQVIGEQFF.

The J gene is TRBJ1-1, the V gene TRBV28, with D tentatively TRBD1 (6 bases). Per germline, CDR1 MDHEN and CDR2 SYDVKM. Trimming took 2 bases from V and 3 from J, leaving 10 bases between them. There are 14 residues in the CDR3. The chain's CDR3 is CASSLMYRDTEAFF. The CDR3 region has the DNA TGTGCCAGCAGTTTAATGTACAGGGACACTGAAGCTTTCTTT.

The J gene is TRBJ2-7, the V gene TRBV7-6; a possible D gene is TRBD2 (5 bases). Germline V gene sequence: CDR1 SGHVS, CDR2 FNYEAQ. With 2 bases removed from V and 1 base from J, the gap between germline ends came to 12 bases. CDR3 size: 15 residues. The CDR3 nucleotides read TGTGCCAGCAGCTTATTTGCGGGTGTATCCTACGAGCAGTACTTC. Protein: CASSLFAGVSYEQYF.

This clone was detected once. The chain has TRBV7-5 and TRBJ1-6. TRBV7-5 is an annotated pseudogene. The CDR3 sequence is 14 residues long. The CDR3 loop reads CARSWWGANSPLHF. The CDR3 region has the DNA TGTGCCAGAAGCTGGTGGGGAGCCAATTCACCCCTCCACTTT.

The V and J genes are TRBV2 and TRBJ2-1, with D uncertain. Trimming removed 5 bases at V and 7 bases at J, with 9 bases between. Germline lookup yields CDR1 SNHLY and CDR2 FYNNEI. The CDR3 length is 12 residues. CDR3 nucleotides: TGTGCCAGCAGTCGCGTGATTAATGAGCAGTTCTTC. As protein: CASSRVINEQFF.

The chain uses TRBV7-8 and TRBJ1-3, with TRBD1 as a possible D gene (6 bases). Germline V CDR1 and CDR2: SGHVS, FQNEAQ. The length of the CDR3 is 16 residues. The ends were cut back, 7 bases at V and 0 bases at J, with 16 bases in the middle. CDR3 in amino acids: CASTLQGHHSGNTIYF. The CDR3 nucleotides are TGTGCCAGCACCCTACAGGGACATCACTCTGGAAACACCATATATTTT.

The genes are TRBV19 and TRBJ1-3; 7 nucleotides match TRBD1. Per germline, CDR1 LNHDA and CDR2 SQIVND (reference sequence). V lost 4 bases to trimming and J lost 7 bases; unmatched junction nucleotides: 10. The CDR3 length is 15 residues. The CDR3 nucleotides are TGTGCCAGTAGTACGACCGGGACAGCGAGGAACACCATATATTTT. Amino acids: CASSTTGTARNTIYF.

The CDR3 DNA follows: TGTGCCAGCAGTAGCGGAGGGGATGGGTACAATGAGCAGTTCTTC. This codes for CASSSGGDGYNEQFF. This chain joins TRBV13 and TRBJ2-1, with D maybe TRBD2 (6 bases). V lost 6 bases, J lost 4 bases, and 16 bases lay in between. This CDR3 region has 15 residues. Germline CDR1 PRHDT, CDR2 FYEKMQ (reference sequence).

This clone was observed once. The junction departs from the called germline gene at one end, perhaps through a read error. The chain combines TRBV28 with TRBJ1-4, with a tentative D call TRBD1 (5 bases). The V gene's germline CDR1 is MDHEN and CDR2 SYDVKM. This CDR3 has 16 residues. The CDR3 DNA follows: TGTGCCAGCAGTTCAACCCCCCTGGGGGGAGTAGCAAAACTGCTTTTT. It is translated as CASSSTPLGGVAKLLF.

This clone appeared a single time. The rearrangement uses TRBV6-6 and TRBJ1-3; D unclear. V lost 4 bases and J 0 bases, leaving 10 bases between the germline ends. Germline lookup yields CDR1 MNHNY and CDR2 SVGAGI (reference sequence). CDR3 length equals 15 residues. Here the CDR3 DNA reads TGTGCCAGCAGTTCAAACCGACTCTCTGGAAACACCATATATTTT. Protein sequence: CASSSNRLSGNTIYF.

The V and J genes are TRBV23-1 and TRBJ2-3; TRBD2 matches at 14 bases. TRBV23-1 is given ORF status, its function remaining uncertain. With 6 bases clipped from V and 4 bases from J, the junction kept 3 bases outside the gene matches. This CDR3 has 15 residues. CDR3 nucleotide sequence: TGCGCCAGCAGGGGACTAGCGGGAGTATCAGATACGCAGTATTTT. Its protein is CASRGLAGVSDTQYF.

The CDR3 nucleotides are TGTGCCACCAGCAGAGATTTTGCTAGCGGTAACACCGGGGAGCTGTTTTTT. This gives the protein CATSRDFASGNTGELFF. This chain joins TRBV15 and TRBJ2-2, with 7 bases lining up with TRBD2. Trimming at V came to 0 bases and at J to 2 bases, leaving 6 bases not matched to a gene. This CDR3 is 17 amino acids long. The germline V gene has CDR1 LNHNV and CDR2 YYDKDF (reference sequence).

This chain connects TRBV19 to TRBJ2-2; 9 bases fit TRBD1. This CDR3 is built from 18 residues. V lost 4 bases and J lost 0; bases outside the gene matches: 9. CDR1 and CDR2 from the germline V gene are LNHDA and SQIVND (reference sequence). The CDR3 DNA reads TGTGCCAGTAGTACGTTCCCGGGACAGGGACCGAACACCGGGGAGCTGTTTTTT. This encodes CASSTFPGQGPNTGELFF.

The chain has TRBV19 and TRBJ2-5; D is possibly TRBD1 (5 bases). Between the trimmed V and J ends, which lost 5 bases and 0 bases, there was a span of 16 bases. The CDR3 length is 16 residues. Germline loops: CDR1 LNHDA, CDR2 SQIVND (reference sequence). Here the CDR3 DNA reads TGTGCCAGTAGTTTTTACAGGCCGGACAACCAAGAGACCCAGTACTTC. Protein sequence: CASSFYRPDNQETQYF.

This clone was recorded once. The chain carries TRBV9 and TRBJ2-1, with 10 bases identical to TRBD2. The germline gives CDR1 SGDLS, CDR2 YYNGEE. The length of the CDR3 is 17 residues. The trim removed 0 bases at V and 1 base at J, leaving 4 bases unmatched. The CDR3 loop reads CASSVGAGGPSYNEQFF. CDR3 nucleotide sequence: TGTGCCAGCAGCGTAGGAGCGGGAGGGCCGTCCTACAATGAGCAGTTCTTC.

The rearrangement uses TRBV3-1 (or the pseudogene TRBV3-2) and TRBJ2-7, with D unresolved. V lost 7 bases and J 1 base, leaving 14 bases between the germline ends. The length of the CDR3 is 14 residues. Germline CDR1 and CDR2: LGHDT and YNNKEL (reference sequence). This CDR3 reads CASTPMGRSYEQYF. Here the CDR3 DNA reads TGTGCCAGCACCCCAATGGGCAGGTCCTACGAGCAGTACTTC.

The rearrangement joins TRBV7-2 to TRBJ2-1; tentatively, D is TRBD1 (5 bases). The germline V gene has CDR1 SGHTA and CDR2 FQGNSA. V lost 1 base and J 9 bases, leaving 16 bases between the germline ends. The CDR3 is made up of 15 amino acids. The CDR3 protein is CASSLGGLAMGEQFF. DNA of the CDR3: TGTGCCAGCAGCTTAGGGGGCCTCGCGATGGGTGAGCAGTTCTTC.

This chain links TRBV19 with TRBJ1-5; possible D gene TRBD1, 6 bases. There are 13 residues in the CDR3. V shed 4 bases and J shed 7 bases, with 11 bases lying between them. The germline CDR1 and CDR2 sequences are LNHDA and SQIVND (reference sequence). The CDR3 is CASSTQGNQPQHF. The CDR3 DNA is TGTGCCAGTAGTACACAGGGAAACCAGCCCCAGCATTTT.

The chain has TRBV7-2 and TRBJ1-5, with 7 bases matching TRBD1. The J segment lost 3 bases and the V segment lost 3 bases, leaving 8 bases of the junction unmatched. This CDR3 is 16 amino acids long. CDR1 is SGHTA and CDR2 is FQGNSA in the germline V gene. The CDR3 is CASSFHSGTDNQPQHF. The DNA for the CDR3 is TGTGCCAGCAGCTTCCACTCTGGGACAGACAATCAGCCCCAGCATTTT.

DNA of the CDR3: TGTGCCAGCAGCTTGGGGCAGGGGTATGGAAACACCATATATTTT. Translation gives CASSLGQGYGNTIYF. This sequence joins TRBV5-6 and TRBJ1-3; TRBD1 is a possible D gene (6 bases). The germline V gene encodes CDR1 SGHDT and CDR2 YYEEEE. V lost 0 bases and J 3 bases, leaving 10 bases between the germline ends. The CDR3 consists of 15 residues.

This clone was counted once. The chain links TRBV7-3 to TRBJ2-2; a weak D match, TRBD1 (6 bases). Trimming removed 3 bases at V and 6 bases at J, with 11 bases between. Germline CDR1 reads SGHTA; CDR2 reads FQGTGA. The CDR3 has 14 residues. The DNA of the CDR3 is TGTGCCAGCAGCTTTTCACAGGGAGCCGGGGAGCTGTTTTTT. Translating gives CASSFSQGAGELFF.

This clone has a single count. The gene calls are TRBV24-1 and TRBJ2-3; weak D call: TRBD2 (6 bases). The CDR3 sequence is 17 residues long. Trimming pared 4 bases from V and 6 bases from J, leaving 22 bases between. Germline CDR1 is KGHDR and CDR2 is SFDVKD. CDR3 nucleotide sequence: TGTGCCACCAGTGACAAGCCGGGACTTCCTTCCTCGGATACGCAGTATTTT. Encoded protein: CATSDKPGLPSSDTQYF.

This sequence joins TRBV7-2 and TRBJ2-3; D gene unclear. Trimming shortened V by 2 bases and J by 2 bases, and 11 bases separated the two germline ends. This CDR3 is built from 15 residues. CDR1 and CDR2 from the germline V gene are SGHTA and FQGNSA. The CDR3 loop is CASSLTNRNTDTQYF. DNA for the CDR3: TGTGCCAGCAGCTTAACAAACAGAAACACAGATACGCAGTATTTT.

The gene calls are TRBV28 and TRBJ2-7, with unresolved D. The germline gives CDR1 MDHEN, CDR2 SYDVKM. The V and J ends lost 5 bases and 2 bases respectively, with 13 bases between them. The length of the CDR3 is 14 residues. This CDR3 is CASSNGAPPYEQYF. The CDR3 DNA is TGTGCCAGCAGTAACGGAGCCCCCCCCTACGAGCAGTACTTC.